Detailed here is one TCR beta chain. The antigen is not known. Only in-frame clones appear in the TCRdb table, and some are missing; sequencing was by immunoSEQ multiplex PCR. The sample lists around 600,000 clones; about 98% were seen once. Germline CDR1 reads SGHDT; CDR2 reads YYEEEE. This CDR3 region has 14 residues. The V gene lost 3 bases and the J gene lost 3 bases, with 13 bases spanning the gap. This sample is drawn from a study of shared clonotypes between healthy human individuals. General study findings and limits: Sequencing depth was expected to affect clonotype sharing among donors. With a handful of donors compared, about 5.2% of naive CD4 clonotypes were shared.

Naive CD8 populations comprised CD45RO-negative cells positively selected for CCR7, excluding terminally differentiated effector memory CD45RA+ cells. Specimen: naive CD8+ T cells sorted from blood. The chain employs TRBV5-6 and TRBJ2-7; D is possibly TRBD1 (6 bases). The clonotype originates from a man aged 30-40 years in good health. CDR3 DNA: TGTGCCAGCAGCTCTTGGGGGCGAGGCTACGAGCAGTACTTC. Its protein is CASSSWGRGYEQYF.